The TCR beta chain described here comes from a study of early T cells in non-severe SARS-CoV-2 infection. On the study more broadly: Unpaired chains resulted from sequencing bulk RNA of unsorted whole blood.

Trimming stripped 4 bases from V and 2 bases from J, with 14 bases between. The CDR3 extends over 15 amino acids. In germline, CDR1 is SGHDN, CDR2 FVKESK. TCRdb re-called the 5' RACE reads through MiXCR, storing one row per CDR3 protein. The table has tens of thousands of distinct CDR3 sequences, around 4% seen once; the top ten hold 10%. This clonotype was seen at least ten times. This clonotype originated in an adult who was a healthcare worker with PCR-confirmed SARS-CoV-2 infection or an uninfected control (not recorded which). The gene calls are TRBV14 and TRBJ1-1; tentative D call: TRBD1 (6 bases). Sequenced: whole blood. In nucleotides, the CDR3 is TGTGCCAGCAGCCTTGGACAGACCAAAAACACTGAAGCTTTCTTT. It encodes CASSLGQTKNTEAFF.